This T cell receptor (beta chain) was sequenced in a study of blood T cell repertoires in COVID-19 (dated by TCRdb to 2020 to 2022). Some background on the complete study: The collaborator samples originated in the United States, Italy and Spain and spanned the acute and convalescent phases of COVID-19. The dataset comprised deeply sampled blood TCRbeta repertoires from subjects exposed to, actively infected with, or recovered from COVID-19. Where HLA class I and class II types were available, the types were taken from metadata supplied by the sample provider, not from assay-based typing. A de-identified subject ID, COVID-19 status, age in years and sex were almost always included in the sample metadata. Samples came from the ongoing ImmuneRACE study (first 160 participants) plus 1,254 subjects from 6 global collaborators. A freely available public database, intended as a resource for researchers studying the immune response to SARS-CoV-2, is where the repertoires were released. The prospective study material was composed of cDNA or gDNA derived from T cells, B-cell-depleted T cells, or PBMCs. Study-wide conclusions, independent of this receptor: The amount of clinical and demographic metadata varied by source and participant and was provided uncurated.

Notes on this clone: There is no known antigen for this receptor. The junction shows a germline mismatch at one end, possibly a read error.

CDR1 and CDR2, looked up from the germline V gene (reference sequence), are SSHAT and FNYEAQ. The CDR3 runs 15 residues from the cysteine to the phenylalanine. Only CDR3 DNA is held: 45 bases, read in frame from base 1. TCRbeta CDR3 regions were amplified from genomic DNA using the immunoSEQ Assay, a bias-controlled multiplex PCR. Per the authors' processing: Nucleated cell counts per sample were estimated from amplification of reference gene primers within the assay. Sequence reads were collapsed and filtered to measure the absolute abundance of every unique TCRbeta CDR3 rearrangement. For each sample, productive Simpson clonality was calculated as the square root of Simpson's diversity index over productive rearrangements. The clones in this table, taken by TCRdb from immuneACCESS, are in-frame only. Not every clone is retained; where verified, under half of the shortfall comes from an unresolved V gene, and the cause of the rest is unknown. V and J calls and clone size are copied from that table; D and trimming were computed from the DNA. Present in this sample are approximately 310,000 clones, approximately 83% of which were seen just once. In total, the top ten clones hold around 2.2% of the sample.

Participants in the prospective study were enrolled through a virtual design, were aged roughly 18 to 90 years, and lived in some 24 United States geographic areas. Cohort assignment in the prospective study relied on participant-reported clinical history from a screening survey and a study questionnaire. Recovered participants in ImmuneRACE Cohort 3 were defined by two consecutive negative NP/OP PCR tests, clearance by a healthcare professional, or resolution of symptoms. In the prospective study, mobile phlebotomists collected whole blood, serum and a nasopharyngeal or oropharyngeal swab from each participant. Prospective study participants could optionally give additional blood draws and questionnaires over an approximately 2-month period. Prospective study blood samples were shipped either frozen or at room temperature before DNA extraction.

This TCR was sampled from a man aged 25-45 years who had recovered from COVID-19. The material sequenced was PBMCs or T cells enriched from blood (not recorded which). The V and J segments used are TRBV7-7 and TRBJ2-3, with TRBD1 identical over 7 junction bases. The CDR3 protein sequence reads: CASSSTGEWTDTQYF. DNA sequence: TGTGCTAGCAGCTCCACAGGGGAATGGACAGATACGCAGTATTTT.